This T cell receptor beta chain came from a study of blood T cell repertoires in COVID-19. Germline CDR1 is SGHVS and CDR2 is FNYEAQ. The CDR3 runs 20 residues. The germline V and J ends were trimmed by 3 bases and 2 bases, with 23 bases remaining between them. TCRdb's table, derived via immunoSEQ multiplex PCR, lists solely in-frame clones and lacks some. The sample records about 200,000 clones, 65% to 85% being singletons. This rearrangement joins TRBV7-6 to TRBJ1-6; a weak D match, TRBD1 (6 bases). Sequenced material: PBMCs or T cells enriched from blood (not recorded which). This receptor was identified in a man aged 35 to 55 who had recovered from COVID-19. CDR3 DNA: TGTGCCAGCAGCTTGGACAGCCTTCTTACGGGGATCGCCTATAATTCACCCCTCCACTTT. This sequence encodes CASSLDSLLTGIAYNSPLHF. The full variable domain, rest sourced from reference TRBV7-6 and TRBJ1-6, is GAGVSQSPRYKVTKRGQDVALRCDPISGHVSLYWYRQALGQGPEFLTYFNYEAQQDKSGLPNDRFSAERPEGSISTLTIQRTEQRDSAMYRCASSLDSLLTGIAYNSPLHFGNGTRLTVT.